These 17 T cell receptor beta chains share one sample of origin, sequenced in a study of blood T cell repertoires in COVID-19. TCRdb's copy holds only in-frame clones and misses some; the assay was immunoSEQ multiplex PCR. The data show tens of thousands of clones, with more than 75% seen just once and around a quarter held by the top ten. Sequenced sample: peripheral blood. These receptors were collected from a human donor in a cohort sampled during active COVID-19.

The V and J genes are TRBV4-1 and TRBJ1-1; 9 nucleotides line up with TRBD1. Trimming cost V 2 bases and J 5 bases; bases outside gene matches: 3. CDR3 length equals 14 residues. Per germline, CDR1 MGHRA and CDR2 YSYEKL. The CDR3 region has the DNA TGCGCCAGCAGCCAAACAGGGGGCTGGACTGAAGCTTTCTTT. It is translated as CASSQTGGWTEAFF.

The V gene is TRBV11-2, the J gene TRBJ2-7; D is perhaps TRBD1 (6 bases). V lost 3 bases and J 4 bases, leaving 10 bases between the germline ends. This CDR3 has 13 amino acids. Germline V gives CDR1 SGHAT, CDR2 FQNNGV. This chain's CDR3 is CASSFTGLYEQYF. CDR3 DNA sequence: TGTGCCAGCAGCTTTACAGGGCTGTACGAGCAGTACTTC. Full variable domain (remainder filled in from reference TRBV11-2 and TRBJ2-7): EAGVAQSPRYKIIEKRQSVAFWCNPISGHATLYWYQQILGQGPKLLIQFQNNGVVDDSQLPKDRFSAERLKGVDSTLKIQPAKLEDSAVYLCASSFTGLYEQYFGPGTRLTVT.

This clone appeared a single time. The chain recombines TRBV28 with TRBJ2-7, with D possibly TRBD1 on 5 matching bases. V lost 5 bases and J 0 bases, leaving 11 bases between the germline ends. The CDR3 has 14 amino acids. Germline lookup yields CDR1 MDHEN and CDR2 SYDVKM. The CDR3 reads CASSRARGSYEQYF. The CDR3 bases are TGTGCCAGCAGTCGGGCTAGGGGCTCCTACGAGCAGTACTTC.

This clone was seen just once. The CDR3 reads CASSVWTGGSPLHF. In DNA, the CDR3 is TGTGCCAGCAGCGTTTGGACAGGGGGATCACCCCTCCACTTT. The rearrangement uses TRBV9 and TRBJ1-6, with TRBD1 identical over 10 bases. This CDR3 comprises 14 residues. CDR1 SGDLS and CDR2 YYNGEE come from the germline V gene. Unmatched junction bases numbered 3, after V lost 2 bases and J lost 10 bases.

The gene calls are TRBV2 and TRBJ2-3; TRBD2 agrees at 8 bases. CDR1 and CDR2 (germline): SNHLY, FYNNEI. Unmatched junction bases numbered 4, after V lost 6 bases and J lost 2 bases. The CDR3 runs 14 residues. The CDR3 DNA is TGTGCCAGCAGACGCGGGGGGCCCACAGATACGCAGTATTTT. Protein sequence: CASRRGGPTDTQYF.

J is TRBJ2-5 and V is TRBV5-1; 7 positions agree with TRBD1. In germline, CDR1 is SGHRS, CDR2 YFSETQ. With V trimmed by 4 bases and J by 5 bases, 8 bases remained unmatched. The CDR3 has 14 amino acids. The CDR3 protein is CASSLRQGSETQYF. CDR3 nucleotide sequence: TGCGCCAGCAGCCTTAGACAGGGATCGGAGACCCAGTACTTC.

The V call is TRBV10-2, the J call TRBJ1-1; weak D call: TRBD1 (6 bases). The V gene's germline CDR1 is WSHSY and CDR2 SAAADI. This CDR3 region has 14 residues. With 6 bases removed from V and 8 bases from J, the gap between germline ends came to 19 bases. The CDR3 sequence: CASRGQLRTSEAFF. Written as DNA, the CDR3 is TGCGCCAGCAGAGGACAGCTACGGACCTCCGAAGCTTTCTTT.

The rearrangement joins TRBV16 to TRBJ1-1; a weak D match, TRBD1 (5 bases). Between the trimmed V and J ends, which lost 4 bases and 3 bases, there was a span of 18 bases. There are 16 residues in the CDR3. Germline V gives CDR1 KGHSY, CDR2 FQNENV. The CDR3 coding sequence is TGTGCCAGCAGCCCCCCGGATAGGGGCAAATACACTGAAGCTTTCTTT. Translated: CASSPPDRGKYTEAFF. The full variable domain, its missing parts supplied by reference TRBV16 and TRBJ1-1, is GEEVAQTPKHLVRGEGQKAKLYCAPIKGHSYVFWYQQVLKNEFKFLISFQNENVFDETGMPKERFSAKCLPNSPCSLEIQATKLEDSAVYFCASSPPDRGKYTEAFFGQGTRLTVV.

Only a few counts were recorded for this clone. The V and J genes are TRBV2 and TRBJ2-3, with D possibly being TRBD2 (6 bases). The V gene lost 4 bases and the J gene lost 2 bases, with 10 bases spanning the gap. The CDR3 consists of 14 residues. The germline V gene encodes CDR1 SNHLY and CDR2 FYNNEI. The CDR3 DNA reads TGTGCCAGCAGTGTGGGGGGAAACACAGATACGCAGTATTTT. As protein: CASSVGGNTDTQYF.

The rearrangement joins TRBV19 to TRBJ1-5, with D maybe TRBD1 (6 bases). The CDR3 consists of 13 residues. V was cut by 8 bases and J by 6 bases, with 14 bases left in between. Looked up from germline, CDR1 is LNHDA and CDR2 is SQIVND (reference sequence). CDR3 sequence (DNA): TGTGCCAGTGCCAGGGGCGCCGGTCAGCCCCAGCATTTT. Translation: CASARGAGQPQHF. Combining the CDR3 with reference TRBV19 and TRBJ1-5 gives the whole variable domain DGGITQSPKYLFRKEGQNVTLSCEQNLNHDAMYWYRQDPGQGLRLIYYSQIVNDFQKGDIAEGYSVSREKKESFPLTVTSAQKNPTAFYLCASARGAGQPQHFGDGTRLSIL.

The V call is TRBV3-1 (or the pseudogene TRBV3-2), the J call TRBJ2-3, with D tentatively TRBD2 (5 bases). CDR3 length: 15 residues. V was clipped by 1 base and J by 6 bases, with 14 bases between them. Germline V gives CDR1 LGHDT, CDR2 YNNKEL (reference sequence). CDR3 sequence: CASSQGNRGVDTQYF. As DNA, the CDR3 is TGTGCCAGCAGCCAAGGTAACCGGGGAGTGGATACGCAGTATTTT.

V is TRBV3-1 (or the pseudogene TRBV3-2) and J is TRBJ1-1; a weak D match, TRBD1 (5 bases). The V end was cut by 1 base, the J end by 4 bases, with 10 bases between. This CDR3 spans 14 amino acids. Germline values: CDR1 LGHDT, CDR2 YNNKEL (reference sequence). The CDR3 DNA sequence: TGTGCCAGCAGCCAAGTGGAGGGGAGCACTGAAGCTTTCTTT. It encodes CASSQVEGSTEAFF.

Written as DNA, the CDR3 is TGCGCCAGCAGTGAGTCGGGCTTCTACGAGCAGTACTTC. Translating gives CASSESGFYEQYF. The V gene is TRBV10-1, the J gene TRBJ2-7; D is uncertain. Germline CDR1 and CDR2: WNHNN and SYGVQD (reference sequence). V lost 0 bases, J lost 3 bases, and 6 bases lay in between. The CDR3 covers 13 residues.

The CDR3 DNA is TGTGCCTCGCGACAGAACCTCTATGGCTACACCTTC. Translated: CASRQNLYGYTF. The rearrangement uses TRBV2 and TRBJ1-2; possible D gene TRBD1, 5 bases. V was shortened by 11 bases and J by 4 bases, with 14 bases between the two germline ends. This CDR3 is 12 amino acids long. The germline V gene has CDR1 SNHLY and CDR2 FYNNEI.

This chain links TRBV3-1 (or the pseudogene TRBV3-2) with TRBJ1-2; D is undetermined. V gave up 3 bases and J gave up 4 bases, with 15 bases separating them. This CDR3 region has 15 residues. CDR1 is LGHDT and CDR2 is YNNKEL in the germline V gene (reference sequence). The CDR3 region is CASSQFGRATYGYTF. CDR3 nucleotide sequence: TGTGCCAGCAGCCAGTTTGGCAGAGCGACCTATGGCTACACCTTC.

The chain combines TRBV5-1 with TRBJ2-7, with 11 bases lining up with TRBD1. Trimming removed 4 bases from V and 4 bases from J; junction bases left unmatched: 7. Germline values: CDR1 SGHRS, CDR2 YFSETQ. The CDR3 has 15 amino acids. CDR3 in amino acids: CASSQGQGALYEQYF. The CDR3 DNA follows: TGCGCCAGCAGCCAAGGACAGGGGGCTTTGTACGAGCAGTACTTC.

This rearrangement joins TRBV4-2 to TRBJ1-2; no reliable D call. Germline CDR1 LGHNA, CDR2 YNFKEQ. There are 16 residues in the CDR3. V was trimmed by 1 base and J by 4 bases, leaving 16 bases between them. CDR3 coding DNA: TGTGCCAGCAGCCAAGGAAGGGTGGAGGGTAGCTATGGCTACACCTTC. Translating gives CASSQGRVEGSYGYTF.